These 15 T cell receptor beta chains share one sample of origin, sequenced in a study of cytomegalovirus exposure and HLA in healthy donors. PCR primers comprised 60 Vbeta and 13 Jbeta primers. This table comes from immunoSEQ multiplex PCR, and its TCRdb copy is limited to in-frame clones, with some not included. The sample carries around 91,000 clones, around 85% recorded once. What was sequenced was PBMCs. The source is a man in his late teens or twenties in good health and CMV-seronegative.

V gene TRBV30 combines with J gene TRBJ2-5; tentative D call: TRBD1 (6 bases). The CDR3 has 14 amino acids. Trimming stripped 3 bases from V and 3 bases from J, with 14 bases between. Looked up from germline, CDR1 is GTSNPN and CDR2 is SVGIG (reference sequence). CDR3 region: CAWSATRGKETQYF. The CDR3 DNA follows: TGTGCCTGGAGCGCCACTAGGGGGAAAGAGACCCAGTACTTC.

This sequence joins TRBV5-1 and TRBJ1-2; D gene unclear. Trimming left V 3 bases short and J 5 bases short, with 20 bases between. CDR3 length: 16 residues. CDR1 is SGHRS and CDR2 is YFSETQ in the germline V gene. The CDR3 protein is CASSSVSGSPLYGYTF. In nucleotides, the CDR3 is TGCGCCAGCAGCTCGGTTTCGGGAAGCCCCCTATATGGCTACACCTTC.

This clone was detected once. The chain recombines TRBV30 with TRBJ1-5; tentative D call: TRBD1 (5 bases). The CDR3 is 15 amino acids. The germline gives CDR1 GTSNPN, CDR2 SVGIG (reference sequence). Trimming left V 1 base short and J 8 bases short, with 18 bases between. The CDR3 loop is CAWSGGGGAGEPQHF. The CDR3 nucleotides read TGTGCCTGGAGTGGTGGTGGAGGGGCCGGGGAGCCCCAGCATTTT.

CDR3 region: CAWSAGDRSDEQYF. CDR3 bases: TGTGCCTGGAGTGCGGGGGACAGATCGGACGAGCAGTACTTC. The chain has TRBV30 and TRBJ2-7; D is perhaps TRBD1 (7 bases). V lost 1 base, J lost 5 bases, and 15 bases lay in between. Germline V gene lookup returns CDR1 GTSNPN and CDR2 SVGIG (reference sequence). CDR3 length equals 14 residues.

V usage is TRBV6-1 and J usage is TRBJ2-3; 10 nucleotides agree with TRBD2. The CDR3 loop spans 13 amino acids. From germline, CDR1 is MNHNS and CDR2 SASEGT. V lost 7 bases, J lost 6 bases, and 4 bases stayed unmatched. The DNA of the CDR3 is TGTGCCAGCACTAGCGGGGGATGGGATACGCAGTATTTT. Translated: CASTSGGWDTQYF.

This clone turned up a few times. The chain couples TRBV25-1 to TRBJ1-1; D not resolved. The germline CDR1 and CDR2 sequences are MGHDK and SYGVNS. This CDR3 has 13 residues. V lost 2 bases and J lost 1, with 5 bases in between. The CDR3 loop is CASSEHWNTEAFF. The CDR3 nucleotides are TGTGCCAGCAGTGAACACTGGAACACTGAAGCTTTCTTT.

This sequence joins TRBV5-1 and TRBJ2-1; TRBD2 aligns across 12 bases. The germline CDR1 and CDR2 sequences are SGHRS and YFSETQ. The CDR3 is 18 residues long. The ends lost 3 bases at V and 12 bases at J; junction bases unmatched: 19. The CDR3 sequence is CASSWIPPRLAGVWGQFF. The CDR3 DNA reads as TGCGCCAGCAGCTGGATACCCCCGCGACTAGCGGGAGTATGGGGGCAGTTCTTC.

The J gene is TRBJ2-1, the V gene TRBV7-8, with a possible D match to TRBD2 (6 bases). The CDR3 has 14 residues. Germline V lookup: CDR1 SGHVS, CDR2 FQNEAQ. With 3 bases removed from V and 4 bases from J, the gap between germline ends came to 10 bases. The CDR3 here is CASSFRDSYNEQFF. In nucleotides, the CDR3 is TGTGCCAGCAGCTTCCGGGACTCGTACAATGAGCAGTTCTTC.

This clone was found once. This chain uses TRBV6-6 with TRBJ1-5; 8 nucleotides match TRBD1. This CDR3 contains 15 residues. Per the germline V gene, CDR1 is MNHNY and CDR2 is SVGAGI (reference sequence). Trimming took 5 bases from V and 4 from J; bases not matched to a gene: 7. CDR3 sequence (DNA): TGTGCCAGCAGTGCCTACAGGGGGAGTAATCAGCCCCAGCATTTT. Translating it yields CASSAYRGSNQPQHF.

This chain connects TRBV6-6 to TRBJ2-7; TRBD2 aligns across 8 bases. The CDR3 is 15 residues long. The trim removed 6 bases at V and 0 bases at J, leaving 7 bases unmatched. The germline gives CDR1 MNHNY, CDR2 SVGAGI (reference sequence). DNA for the CDR3: TGTGCCAGCAGAGGTAGCGGGACCAGCTCCTACGAGCAGTACTTC. Translation: CASRGSGTSSYEQYF.

The chain joins TRBV9 to TRBJ1-3, with D perhaps matching TRBD1 (6 bases). Germline assignment: CDR1 SGDLS and CDR2 YYNGEE. The germline V and J ends were trimmed by 4 bases and 4 bases, with 15 bases remaining between them. This CDR3 has 15 residues. The CDR3: CASSPSTGWGNTIYF. The CDR3 bases are TGTGCCAGCAGCCCTTCAACAGGGTGGGGAAACACCATATATTTT.

J is TRBJ2-7 and V is TRBV28; TRBD2 aligns across 9 bases. This CDR3 comprises 16 residues. The V and J ends lost 6 bases and 6 bases, in that order; junction bases with no gene match: 15. The germline CDR1 and CDR2 sequences are MDHEN and SYDVKM. DNA for the CDR3: TGTGCCAGCAGACCAGTCGCGGGAGGGCCTACTCGCGAGCAGTACTTC. Its translation: CASRPVAGGPTREQYF.

J is TRBJ1-5 and V is TRBV5-5, with 8 nucleotides matching TRBD1. The CDR3 sequence is 16 residues long. Germline-derived CDR1 and CDR2 are SGHKS and YYEKEE (reference sequence). V lost 4 bases and J lost 3; bases outside the gene matches: 9. The chain's CDR3 is CASSKTPTGDNQPQHF. The CDR3 coding sequence is TGTGCCAGCAGCAAGACTCCGACAGGGGACAATCAGCCCCAGCATTTT.

The genes are TRBV5-6 and TRBJ2-7, with 7 bases identical to TRBD1. Per the germline V gene, CDR1 is SGHDT and CDR2 is YYEEEE. Germline trimming cut 4 bases from V and 2 bases from J; bases unmatched to any gene: 3. This CDR3 has 13 amino acids. The CDR3 DNA follows: TGTGCCAGCAGCCAGACAGGGACCTACGAGCAGTACTTC. The encoded protein is CASSQTGTYEQYF.

CDR3 DNA sequence: TGCGCCAGCAGCCCTAATACAGATACGCAGTATTTT. This codes for CASSPNTDTQYF. This rearrangement joins TRBV5-1 to TRBJ2-3, with unresolved D. Germline assignment: CDR1 SGHRS and CDR2 YFSETQ. V was shortened by 4 bases and J by 3 bases, with 6 bases between the two germline ends. The CDR3 contains 12 residues.